This entry describes one TCR beta chain. Its antigen is still unknown. The sample comes from a study of CD8 T cells in ankylosing spondylitis. V lost 2 bases and J lost 7, with 9 bases in between. CDR3 length equals 13 residues. The V gene's germline CDR1 is MDHEN and CDR2 SYDVKM. Each CDR3 protein is one row after TCRdb ran MiXCR on the 5' RACE reads. The sample records around 480,000 distinct CDR3 sequences, roughly 15% being singletons. Study findings and constraints: A CD8+ phenotype characterized the disease-linked clones, which were relatively rare in peripheral blood. A TCR beta motif of 7 to 9 highly homologous variants seemed to mark ankylosing spondylitis blood. Prior literature has documented some motif variants in synovial fluid and blood from reactive arthritis.

This receptor was identified in a male donor with ankylosing spondylitis. Specimen: blood, either unsorted or a sorted T cell fraction (not recorded which). The chain employs TRBV28 and TRBJ2-1; D is ambiguous. The CDR3 is CASSLKPGNEQFF. The DNA of the CDR3 is TGTGCCAGCAGTTTAAAACCCGGGAATGAGCAGTTCTTC.